The rows below give T cell receptor beta chains drawn from one sample of a study of T-cell memory formation after mild COVID-19. TCRdb re-analysed the 5' RACE reads in MiXCR, keeping a single row per CDR3 protein. The data hold around 400,000 distinct CDR3 sequences, with more than 20% observed a single time. The sequenced material came from PBMCs or a T cell subset sorted from them (not recorded which). The receptors originated from an adult woman who had mild COVID-19 (a few samples of this study predate the infection). Cell type and time point are not known. Both conserved end residues are part of each CDR3. The order of the fields is clone size, V gene, CDR3 protein. The size field is filled for only some rows; it gives once, few, many or a size class.

once,TRBV7-8,CASSYKPRGLRNTEAFF
few,TRBV5-1,CASSSGQGTTQYF
-,TRBV18,CASSPLDEQFF
-,TRBV12-3/TRBV12-4,CASGTSGPSFF
-,TRBV5-6,CASSLVGGANYGYTF
-,TRBV7-7,CASSLEGSGVGYNEQFF
-,TRBV12-3/TRBV12-4,CASSLSGYNEKLFF
few,TRBV2,CASSGGAGVAGSSYEQYF
-,TRBV24-1,CATSDLAGGSYNEQFF
many,TRBV6-5,CASSYTHNEQFF
few,TRBV20-1,CSANRGQGASYGYTF
-,TRBV7-2,CASMGGSSYNEQFF
few,TRBV2,CASRRTALSYNEQFF
few,TRBV7-8,CASRITGGPYNEQFF
-,TRBV7-2,CASSLRGPYAGTNNSPQYF
few,TRBV9,CASSTRQGDYGYTF
-,TRBV7-6,CASRDRPSSYNEQFF
few,TRBV12-3/TRBV12-4,CASSLDRWTGELFF
many,TRBV5-1,CASSRPGTGNTEAFF
-,TRBV5-1,CASSFTPQERYGYTF
-,TRBV4-1,CASSQVLAGSQRDLSYEQYF
-,TRBV5-1,CASSFRDRGWKDEKLFF
-,TRBV6-5,CASSRGGAHYGYTF
-,TRBV7-3,CASSLNLKGDGELFF
-,TRBV3-1,CASRPSTGKAEAFF
few,TRBV7-9,CASSAMDRLGGDGYTF
-,TRBV6-5,CASTSPGLYDGYTF
-,TRBV7-3,CASSLGQAGNIQYF
-,TRBV5-5,CASSQDRASYEQYF
few,TRBV2,CASRETLEAFF
medium-sized,TRBV7-2,CASSSGTGISTDTQYF
once,TRBV11-1,CASSPWAKTEAFF
few,TRBV12-3/TRBV12-4,CASRKSSGRETQYF
-,TRBV4-1,CASSQVGSSNTGELFF
-,TRBV7-2,CASSLGPIAGRSSYEQYF
-,TRBV24-1,CATSDAGQAYGYTF
-,TRBV30,CAWSLPGQFNEQFF
few,TRBV7-9,CASSLVSQGTETQYF
few,TRBV27,CASSPLGEGGRDTQYF
-,TRBV7-9,CASSSGLAEADTQYF
-,TRBV12-3/TRBV12-4,CASSFPGAAGELFF
-,TRBV4-2,CASSQQEAGVETQYF
many,TRBV10-2,CASRSQEVYGYTF
-,TRBV9,CASSVADSGEAFF
-,TRBV6-5,CASSYSLRNIQYF
many,TRBV5-1,CASSLGTSGADTQYF
few,TRBV7-3,CASSLQGGQGADEQYF
-,TRBV5-1,CASSLEAEGASEQYF
few,TRBV5-5,CASSLGGFQNSGKDQYF
few,TRBV30,CAWIQGGYNEQFF
-,TRBV6-6,CASSPRDRGENTEAFF
-,TRBV20-1,CSARRTSFGTDTQYF
-,TRBV5-5,CASSLVAGAGYNEQFF
-,TRBV6-1,CASSPLGRGTTEAFF
-,TRBV7-9,CASSLGLGSPGDYGYTF
many,TRBV7-2,CASSQLAGGPGEQFF
-,TRBV2,CASSAGDTTQYF